The sequence of this TCR beta chain was determined in a study of T cells in Graves' hyperthyroidism and ophthalmopathy. This clonotype has only a few counts. Germline V CDR1 and CDR2: SQVTM, ANQGSEA. Trimming pared 1 base from V and 4 bases from J, leaving 3 bases between. The CDR3 covers 11 residues. Regions amplified from RNA transcripts were the TCR beta CDR3 regions. During a first-round RT-PCR of the TCR CDR3, the HTBI primer set was used. TCRdb fed the multiplex PCR reads into MiXCR, producing one record per CDR3 protein. The sample has some 800,000 distinct CDR3 sequences, over 35% seen once. The V gene is TRBV29-1, the J gene TRBJ2-3; D is unclear. The sequenced sample was blood. The clonotype comes from a man between 18 and 29 years old with Graves' hyperthyroidism. The CDR3 DNA is TGCAGCGTTGAAGGGGCAGATACGCAGTATTTT. Translation gives CSVEGADTQYF.